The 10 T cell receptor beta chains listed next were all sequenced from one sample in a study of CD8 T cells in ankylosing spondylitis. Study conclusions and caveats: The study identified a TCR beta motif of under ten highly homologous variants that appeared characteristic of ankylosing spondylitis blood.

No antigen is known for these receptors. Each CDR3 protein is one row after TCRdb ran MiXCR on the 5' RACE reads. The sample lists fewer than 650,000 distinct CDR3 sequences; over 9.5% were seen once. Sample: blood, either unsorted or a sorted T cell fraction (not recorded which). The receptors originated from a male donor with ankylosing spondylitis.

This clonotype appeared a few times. The CDR3 DNA sequence: TGTGCCAGCAAGGACGGACAAGAGACCCAGTACTTC. As protein: CASKDGQETQYF. The V gene is TRBV6-5, the J gene TRBJ2-5; D not resolved. Between the trimmed V and J ends, which lost 7 bases and 2 bases, there was a span of 8 bases. This CDR3 contains 12 residues. Germline V gene sequence: CDR1 MNHEY, CDR2 SVGAGI.

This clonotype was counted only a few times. Here the CDR3 DNA reads TGTGCCAGCAGCTGGGACAGCCCAGCGTACACTGAAGCTTTCTTT. This encodes CASSWDSPAYTEAFF. This chain joins TRBV7-9 and TRBJ1-1, with TRBD1 identical over 7 bases. The CDR3 length is 15 residues. CDR1 is SEHNR and CDR2 is FQNEAQ in the germline V gene (reference sequence). V shed 4 bases, J shed 3 bases, and the junction held 8 bases outside the gene matches.

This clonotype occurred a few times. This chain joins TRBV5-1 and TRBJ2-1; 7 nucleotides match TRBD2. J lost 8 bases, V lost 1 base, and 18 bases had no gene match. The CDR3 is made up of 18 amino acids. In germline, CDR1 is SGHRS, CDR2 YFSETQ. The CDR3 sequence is CASSLRGNSGPTDDEQFF. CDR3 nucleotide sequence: TGCGCCAGCAGCTTGCGGGGGAATAGCGGGCCTACGGACGATGAGCAGTTCTTC.

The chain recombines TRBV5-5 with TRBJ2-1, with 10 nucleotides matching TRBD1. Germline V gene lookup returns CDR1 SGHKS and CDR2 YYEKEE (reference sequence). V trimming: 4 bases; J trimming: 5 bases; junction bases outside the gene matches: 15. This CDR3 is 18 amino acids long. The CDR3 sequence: CASSPGTGDGYGNNEQFF. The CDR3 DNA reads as TGTGCCAGCAGCCCCGGGACAGGGGACGGATATGGTAACAATGAGCAGTTCTTC.

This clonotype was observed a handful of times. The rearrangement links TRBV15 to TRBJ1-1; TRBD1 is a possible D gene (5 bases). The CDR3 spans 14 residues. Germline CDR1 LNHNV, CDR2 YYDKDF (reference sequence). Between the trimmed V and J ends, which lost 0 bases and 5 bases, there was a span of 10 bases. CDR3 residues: CATSRDRGDTEAFF. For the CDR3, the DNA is TGTGCCACCAGCAGAGATAGGGGAGATACTGAAGCTTTCTTT.

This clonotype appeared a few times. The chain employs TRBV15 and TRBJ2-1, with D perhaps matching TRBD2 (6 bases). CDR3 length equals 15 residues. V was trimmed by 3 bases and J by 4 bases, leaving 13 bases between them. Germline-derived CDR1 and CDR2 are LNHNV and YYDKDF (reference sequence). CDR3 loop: CATSRAEGRYNEQFF. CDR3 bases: TGTGCCACCAGCAGGGCGGAGGGCCGGTACAATGAGCAGTTCTTC.

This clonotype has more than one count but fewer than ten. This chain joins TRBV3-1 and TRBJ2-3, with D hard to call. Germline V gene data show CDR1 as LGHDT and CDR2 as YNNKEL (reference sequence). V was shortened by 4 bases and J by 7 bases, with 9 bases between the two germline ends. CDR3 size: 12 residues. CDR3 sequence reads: CASSLDRNTQYF. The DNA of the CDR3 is TGTGCCAGCAGCCTCGATCGGAATACGCAGTATTTT.

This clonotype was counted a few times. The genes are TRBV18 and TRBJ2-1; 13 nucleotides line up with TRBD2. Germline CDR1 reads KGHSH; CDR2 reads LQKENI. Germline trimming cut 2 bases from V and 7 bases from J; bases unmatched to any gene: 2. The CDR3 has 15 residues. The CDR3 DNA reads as TGTGCCAGCTCACCATGGACTAGCGGGAGTAATGAGCAGTTCTTC. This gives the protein CASSPWTSGSNEQFF. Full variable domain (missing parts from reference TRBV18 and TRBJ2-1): NAGVMQNPRHLVRRRGQEARLRCSPMKGHSHVYWYRQLPEEGLKFMVYLQKENIIDESGMPKERFSAEFPKEGPSILRIQQVVRGDSAAYFCASSPWTSGSNEQFFGPGTRLTVL.

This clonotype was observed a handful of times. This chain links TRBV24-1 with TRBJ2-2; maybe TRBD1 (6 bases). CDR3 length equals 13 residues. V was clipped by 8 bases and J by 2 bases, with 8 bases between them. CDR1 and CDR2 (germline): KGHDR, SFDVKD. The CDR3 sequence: CATTRGNTGELFF. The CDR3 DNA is TGTGCCACCACCAGGGGCAACACCGGGGAGCTGTTTTTT.

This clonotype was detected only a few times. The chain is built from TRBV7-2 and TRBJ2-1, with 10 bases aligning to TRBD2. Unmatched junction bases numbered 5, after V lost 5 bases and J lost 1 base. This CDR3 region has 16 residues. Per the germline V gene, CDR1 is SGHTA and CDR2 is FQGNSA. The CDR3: CASSLERGGSYNEQFF. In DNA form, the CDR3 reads TGTGCCAGCAGCCTCGAGCGGGGGGGGTCCTACAATGAGCAGTTCTTC. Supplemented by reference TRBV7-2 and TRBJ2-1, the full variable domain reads GAGVSQSPSNKVTEKGKDVELRCDPISGHTALYWYRQSLGQGLEFLIYFQGNSAPDKSGLPSDRFSAERTGGSVSTLTIQRTQQEDSAVYLCASSLERGGSYNEQFFGPGTRLTVL.